This T cell receptor beta chain was sequenced during a study of T cell changes during pregnancy in multiple sclerosis. The germline gives CDR1 SGDLS, CDR2 YYNGEE. The CDR3 runs to 14 residues. V lost 0 bases to trimming and J lost 4 bases; unmatched junction nucleotides: 2. Data came from immunoSEQ multiplex PCR; TCRdb stores just in-frame clones and leaves some out. This table holds about 11,000 clones, around 94% found once. This material consisted of CD4+ T cells from peripheral blood mononuclear cells, taken before pregnancy. This rearrangement joins TRBV9 to TRBJ1-1, with 8 positions matching TRBD1. This TCR was recovered from a female donor with multiple sclerosis, enrolled in a pregnancy study. CDR3 sequence (DNA): TGTGCCAGCAGCGTAGCCCAGGGGGCCACTGAAGCTTTCTTT. Translation: CASSVAQGATEAFF.